Listed here are 14 T cell receptor beta chains from one sample, sequenced in a study of blood T cell repertoires in COVID-19. Measured with immunoSEQ multiplex PCR; TCRdb has only the in-frame clones, and not every one. In the table there are a few hundred thousand clones, over 80% of which are singletons. Sequencing used PBMCs or T cells enriched from blood (not recorded which). The receptors shown here come from a woman aged 45-65 years who had recovered from COVID-19.

The CDR3 sequence is CASSLTQVLLNTEAFF. The CDR3 region has the DNA TGTGCCAGCAGCTTAACGCAGGTCCTTTTGAACACTGAAGCTTTCTTT. The chain employs TRBV13 and TRBJ1-1; unclear D gene. The CDR3 extends over 16 amino acids. The V gene lost 2 bases and the J gene lost 0 bases, with 13 bases spanning the gap. Germline loops: CDR1 PRHDT, CDR2 FYEKMQ (reference sequence).

This chain links TRBV2 with TRBJ1-2; D is possibly TRBD1 (5 bases). Between the trimmed V and J ends, which lost 3 bases and 8 bases, there was a span of 19 bases. The CDR3 loop spans 15 amino acids. Germline CDR1 reads SNHLY; CDR2 reads FYNNEI. CDR3 protein: CASSEGRTGAGGYTF. In nucleotides, the CDR3 is TGTGCCAGCAGTGAGGGACGTACGGGAGCAGGGGGCTACACCTTC.

The CDR3 nucleotides are TGTGCCAGCAGTCCGCGACAGGCCACAGCCTCTCCAGCGGGCTACACCTTC. Translation gives CASSPRQATASPAGYTF. This chain connects TRBV6-6 to TRBJ1-2, with a possible D match to TRBD1 (6 bases). Germline loops: CDR1 MNHNY, CDR2 SVGAGI (reference sequence). Trimming pared 5 bases from V and 8 bases from J, leaving 27 bases between. The CDR3 is 17 amino acids.

The CDR3: CASSLWENGYTF. CDR3 coding DNA: TGTGCCAGCAGCTTGTGGGAGAATGGCTACACCTTC. The chain combines TRBV5-6 with TRBJ1-2; no firm D call. V was clipped by 1 base and J by 6 bases, with 7 bases between them. There are 12 residues in the CDR3. CDR1 SGHDT and CDR2 YYEEEE come from the germline V gene.

The rearrangement joins TRBV12-3 or TRBV12-4 to TRBJ1-1; 10 bases agree with TRBD1. The CDR3 runs 12 residues. V was clipped by 5 bases and J by 8 bases; unmatched bases: 2. The CDR3 nucleotides read TGTGCCAGCAGTGACAGGGGGCAAGAAGCTTTCTTT. Translation gives CASSDRGQEAFF.

The chain employs TRBV2 and TRBJ1-2; D call uncertain. Between the trimmed V and J ends, which lost 11 bases and 0 bases, there was a span of 16 bases. From germline, CDR1 is SNHLY and CDR2 FYNNEI. The CDR3 loop spans 14 amino acids. CDR3 in amino acids: CAGLRGNPNYGYTF. DNA for the CDR3: TGTGCCGGACTTCGCGGAAACCCTAACTATGGCTACACCTTC.

The chain links TRBV5-5 to TRBJ1-4, with 7 bases matching TRBD1. Losses at the gene ends were 1 base for V and 7 bases for J; bases not matched to a gene: 10. The CDR3 sequence is 16 residues long. Germline values: CDR1 SGHKS, CDR2 YYEKEE (reference sequence). The CDR3 region has the DNA TGTGCCAGCAGCTTGCAGGGAGTGGCAGGGGGTGAAAAACTGTTTTTT. It codes for CASSLQGVAGGEKLFF.

This clone was recorded a few times. This chain links TRBV4-1 with TRBJ2-1, with 9 nucleotides matching TRBD2. Germline-derived CDR1 and CDR2 are MGHRA and YSYEKL. The CDR3 spans 17 residues. Trimming cost V 4 bases and J 5 bases; bases outside gene matches: 12. CDR3 protein: CASSPIGLTSGNNEQFF. DNA for the CDR3: TGCGCCAGCAGCCCGATTGGGTTGACTAGCGGAAACAATGAGCAGTTCTTC.

This chain connects TRBV18 to TRBJ2-3; 8 bases are shared with TRBD2. Germline CDR1 and CDR2: KGHSH and LQKENI. This CDR3 contains 14 residues. V was clipped by 5 bases and J by 4 bases; unmatched bases: 5. CDR3 in amino acids: CASSRTSPPDTQYF. CDR3 DNA: TGTGCCAGCTCAAGGACTAGCCCCCCAGATACGCAGTATTTT.

The rearrangement joins TRBV2 to TRBJ1-1; 7 bases match TRBD1. Germline lookup yields CDR1 SNHLY and CDR2 FYNNEI. Unmatched junction bases numbered 13, after V lost 6 bases and J lost 3 bases. This CDR3 has 16 residues. The CDR3, as DNA: TGTGCCAGCAGACCCAGGGAGACAGGGATGGACACTGAAGCTTTCTTT. Its translation: CASRPRETGMDTEAFF.

The chain uses TRBV19 and TRBJ2-6; TRBD1 is a possible D gene (5 bases). The ends were cut back, 8 bases at V and 2 bases at J, with 13 bases in the middle. There are 15 residues in the CDR3. CDR1 is LNHDA, CDR2 SQIVND, per germline (reference sequence). For the CDR3, the DNA is TGTGCCAGTCGGCAGGGATTGGCTGGGGCCAACGTCCTGACTTTC. Translating gives CASRQGLAGANVLTF.

V is TRBV5-6 and J is TRBJ1-2; 11 bases agree with TRBD1. Germline CDR1 is SGHDT and CDR2 is YYEEEE. CDR3 length: 14 residues. Losses at the gene ends were 6 bases for V and 7 bases for J; bases not matched to a gene: 8. The CDR3 spells CASTRDRGTGGYTF. The DNA of the CDR3 is TGTGCCAGCACCCGGGACAGGGGGACGGGTGGCTACACCTTC.

V is TRBV7-2 and J is TRBJ2-7; 8 positions match TRBD2. This CDR3 is built from 15 residues. Germline V CDR1 and CDR2: SGHTA, FQGNSA. V dropped 5 bases and J dropped 4; count of bases not matched to a gene: 10. This chain's CDR3 is CASSPTSGEGYEQYF. The CDR3 DNA reads TGTGCCAGCAGCCCCACTAGCGGAGAGGGGTACGAGCAGTACTTC.

The rearrangement links TRBV6-5 to TRBJ2-7; 7 nucleotides line up with TRBD1. V lost 5 bases and J lost 4; bases outside the gene matches: 5. The length of the CDR3 is 13 residues. Looked up from germline, CDR1 is MNHEY and CDR2 is SVGAGI. CDR3 in amino acids: CASSPGQRYEQYF. Written as DNA, the CDR3 is TGTGCCAGCAGTCCGGGACAGAGATACGAGCAGTACTTC.